The clone carrying this TCR beta chain was counted only a few times. Stable hyperthyroidism: no ophthalmopathy progression over 18 months of follow-up. Patients showing uncontrolled infection, other autoimmune disease, pregnancy or lactation were ineligible. The record originates from a study of T cells in Graves' hyperthyroidism and ophthalmopathy. Study in general: Peripheral blood was obtained at initial diagnosis, preceding any treatment.

RNA transcripts provided the source from which TCR beta CDR3 regions were amplified. The HTBI set primed first-round TCR CDR3 RT-PCR. TCRdb processed the multiplex PCR reads anew with MiXCR; each CDR3 protein has one entry. The table has some 460,000 distinct CDR3 sequences, less than 20% seen once; the top ten hold 11% to 15%. Germline loops: CDR1 MNHEY, CDR2 SVGAGI. Trimming stripped 2 bases from V and 5 bases from J, with 9 bases between. There are 13 residues in the CDR3. Material: blood. The V and J genes are TRBV6-5 and TRBJ2-5, with D perhaps TRBD1 or TRBD2 (6 bases each). The receptor's source is a young woman with Graves' hyperthyroidism. CDR3 DNA sequence: TGTGCCAGCAGTTACCGGGGGCGTGAGACCCAGTACTTC. Translating gives CASSYRGRETQYF.